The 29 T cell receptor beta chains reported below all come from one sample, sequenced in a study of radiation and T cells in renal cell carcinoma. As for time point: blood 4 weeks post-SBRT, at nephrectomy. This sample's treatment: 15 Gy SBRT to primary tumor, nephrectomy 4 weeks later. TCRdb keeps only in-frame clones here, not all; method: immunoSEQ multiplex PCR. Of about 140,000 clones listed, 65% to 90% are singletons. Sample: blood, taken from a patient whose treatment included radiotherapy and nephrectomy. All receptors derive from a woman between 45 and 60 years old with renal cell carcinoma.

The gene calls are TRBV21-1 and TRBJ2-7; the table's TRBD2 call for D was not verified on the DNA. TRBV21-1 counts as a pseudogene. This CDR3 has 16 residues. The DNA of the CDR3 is TGTGCCAGCACCCCATCGGGACTAGCGGACTCCTACGAGCAGTACTTC. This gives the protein CASTPSGLADSYEQYF.

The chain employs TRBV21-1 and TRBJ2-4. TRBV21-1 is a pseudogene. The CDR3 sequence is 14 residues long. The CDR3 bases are TGTGCCAGCAGCGGATTGGTAGGGAAAAGAATTCAGTACTTC. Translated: CASSGLVGKRIQYF.

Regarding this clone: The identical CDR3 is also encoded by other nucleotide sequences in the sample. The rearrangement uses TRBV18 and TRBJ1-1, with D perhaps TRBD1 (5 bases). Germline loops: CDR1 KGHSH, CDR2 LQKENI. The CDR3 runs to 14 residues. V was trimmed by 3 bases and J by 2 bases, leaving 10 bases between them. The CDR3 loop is CASSPAGGNTEAFF. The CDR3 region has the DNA TGTGCCAGCTCACCGGCGGGGGGTAACACTGAAGCTTTCTTT.

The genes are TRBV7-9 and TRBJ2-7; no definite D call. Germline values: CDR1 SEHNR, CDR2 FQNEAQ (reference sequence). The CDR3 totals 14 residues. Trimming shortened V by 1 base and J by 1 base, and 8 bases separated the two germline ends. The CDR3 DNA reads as TGTGCCAGCAGCTTAGATGCAGTATCCTACGAGCAGTACTTC. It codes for CASSLDAVSYEQYF.

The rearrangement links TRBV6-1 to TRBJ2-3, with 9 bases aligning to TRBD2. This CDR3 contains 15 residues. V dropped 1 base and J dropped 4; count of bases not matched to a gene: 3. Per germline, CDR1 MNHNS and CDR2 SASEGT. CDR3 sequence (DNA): TGTGCCAGCAGTGAAGGCGGGGGGGCGGCAGATACGCAGTATTTT. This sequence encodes CASSEGGGAADTQYF.

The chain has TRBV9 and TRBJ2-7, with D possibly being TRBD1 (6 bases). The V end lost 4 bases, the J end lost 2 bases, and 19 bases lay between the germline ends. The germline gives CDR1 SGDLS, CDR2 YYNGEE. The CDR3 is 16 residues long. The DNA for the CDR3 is TGTGCCAGCAGCCCAAAGTTGGGGGCTGGGACCTACGAGCAGTACTTC. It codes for CASSPKLGAGTYEQYF.

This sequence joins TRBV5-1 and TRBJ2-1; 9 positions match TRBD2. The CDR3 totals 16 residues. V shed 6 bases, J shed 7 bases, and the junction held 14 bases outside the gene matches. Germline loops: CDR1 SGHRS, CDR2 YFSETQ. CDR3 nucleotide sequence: TGCGCCAGCATCTTAAGGGCGGGAGGGCCGAGAAATGAGCAGTTCTTC. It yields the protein CASILRAGGPRNEQFF.

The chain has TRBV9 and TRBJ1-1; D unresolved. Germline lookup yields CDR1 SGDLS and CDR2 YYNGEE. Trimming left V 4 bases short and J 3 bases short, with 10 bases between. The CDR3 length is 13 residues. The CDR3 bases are TGTGCCAGCAGCTCGAGCAGCGACACTGAAGCTTTCTTT. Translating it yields CASSSSSDTEAFF.

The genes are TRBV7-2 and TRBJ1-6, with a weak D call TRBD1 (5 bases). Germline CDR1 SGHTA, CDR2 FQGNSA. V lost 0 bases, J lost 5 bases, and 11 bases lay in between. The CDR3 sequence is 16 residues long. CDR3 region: CASSLASGGNNSPLHF. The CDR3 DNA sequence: TGTGCCAGCAGCTTAGCGTCGGGGGGGAATAATTCACCCCTCCACTTT.

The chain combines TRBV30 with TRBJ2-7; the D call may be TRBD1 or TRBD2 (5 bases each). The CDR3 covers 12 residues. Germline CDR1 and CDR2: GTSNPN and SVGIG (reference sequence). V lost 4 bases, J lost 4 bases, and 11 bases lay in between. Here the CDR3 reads CAWNGDAYEQYF. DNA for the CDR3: TGTGCCTGGAACGGGGACGCATACGAGCAGTACTTC.

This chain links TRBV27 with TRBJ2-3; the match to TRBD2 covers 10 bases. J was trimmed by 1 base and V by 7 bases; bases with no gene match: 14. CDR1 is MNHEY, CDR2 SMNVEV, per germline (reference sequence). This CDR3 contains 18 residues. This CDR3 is CASTPRLAGAGGTDTQYF. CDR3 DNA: TGTGCCAGCACCCCGAGGCTAGCGGGGGCAGGGGGCACAGATACGCAGTATTTT.

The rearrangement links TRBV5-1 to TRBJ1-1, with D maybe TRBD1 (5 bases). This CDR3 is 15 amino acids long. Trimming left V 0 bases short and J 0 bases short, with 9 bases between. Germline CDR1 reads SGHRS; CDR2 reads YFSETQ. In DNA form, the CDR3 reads TGCGCCAGCAGCTTGGCCGGGGGTATGAACACTGAAGCTTTCTTT. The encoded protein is CASSLAGGMNTEAFF.

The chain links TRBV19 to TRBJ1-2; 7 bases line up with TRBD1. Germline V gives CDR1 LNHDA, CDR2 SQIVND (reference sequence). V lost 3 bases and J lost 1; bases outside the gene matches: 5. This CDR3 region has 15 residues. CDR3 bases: TGTGCCAGTAGTATTGATAGGGACAGTAACTATGGCTACACCTTC. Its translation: CASSIDRDSNYGYTF.

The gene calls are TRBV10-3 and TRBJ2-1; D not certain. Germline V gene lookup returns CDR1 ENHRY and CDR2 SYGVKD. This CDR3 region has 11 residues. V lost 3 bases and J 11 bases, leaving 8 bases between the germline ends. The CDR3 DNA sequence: TGTGCCATCAGTGATTTGGCTAAGCAGTTCTTC. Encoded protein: CAISDLAKQFF.

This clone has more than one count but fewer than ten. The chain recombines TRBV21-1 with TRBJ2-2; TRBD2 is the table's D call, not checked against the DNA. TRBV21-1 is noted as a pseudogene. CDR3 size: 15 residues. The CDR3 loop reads CASSIKRENTGELFF. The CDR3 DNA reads TGTGCCAGCAGCATTAAGCGGGAGAACACCGGGGAGCTGTTTTTT.

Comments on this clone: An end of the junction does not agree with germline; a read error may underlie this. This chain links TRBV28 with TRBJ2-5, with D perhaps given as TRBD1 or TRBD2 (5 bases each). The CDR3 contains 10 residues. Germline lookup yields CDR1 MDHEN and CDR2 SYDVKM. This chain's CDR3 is CASSRGSPHF. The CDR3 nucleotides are TGTGCCAGCAGCCGGGGCAGTCCCCACTTC.

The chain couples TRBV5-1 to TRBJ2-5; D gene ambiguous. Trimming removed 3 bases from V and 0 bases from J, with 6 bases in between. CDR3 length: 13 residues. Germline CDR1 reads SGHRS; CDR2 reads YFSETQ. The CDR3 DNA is TGCGCCAGCAGCTCACGAAACCAAGAGACCCAGTACTTC. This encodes CASSSRNQETQYF. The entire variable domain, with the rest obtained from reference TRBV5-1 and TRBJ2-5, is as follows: KAGVTQTPRYLIKTRGQQVTLSCSPISGHRSVSWYQQTPGQGLQFLFEYFSETQRNKGNFPGRFSGRQFSNSRSEMNVSTLELGDSALYLCASSSRNQETQYFGPGTRLLVL.

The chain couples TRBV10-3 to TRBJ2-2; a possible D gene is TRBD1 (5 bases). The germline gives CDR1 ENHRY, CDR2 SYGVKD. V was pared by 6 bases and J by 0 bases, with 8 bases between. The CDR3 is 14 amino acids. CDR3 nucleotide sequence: TGTGCCATCAGACAGGACGCGAACACCGGGGAGCTGTTTTTT. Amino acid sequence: CAIRQDANTGELFF.

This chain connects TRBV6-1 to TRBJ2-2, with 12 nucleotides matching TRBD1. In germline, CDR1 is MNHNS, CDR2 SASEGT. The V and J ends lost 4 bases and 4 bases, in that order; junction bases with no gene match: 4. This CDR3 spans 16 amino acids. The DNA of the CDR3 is TGTGCCAGCAGTGGCGGGACAGGGGGCCGCACCGGGGAGCTGTTTTTT. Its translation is CASSGGTGGRTGELFF.

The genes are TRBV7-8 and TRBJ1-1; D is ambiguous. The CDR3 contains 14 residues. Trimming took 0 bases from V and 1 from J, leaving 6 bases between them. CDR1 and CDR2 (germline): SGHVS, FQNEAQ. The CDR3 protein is CASSLALGNTEAFF. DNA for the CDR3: TGTGCCAGCAGCTTAGCGCTTGGGAACACTGAAGCTTTCTTT.

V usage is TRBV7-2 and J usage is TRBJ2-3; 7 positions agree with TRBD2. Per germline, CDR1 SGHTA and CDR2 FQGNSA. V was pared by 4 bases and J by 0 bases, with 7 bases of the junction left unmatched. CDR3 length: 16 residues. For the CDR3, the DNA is TGTGCCAGCAGCTCGAAGCGGGGAGGCAGCACAGATACGCAGTATTTT. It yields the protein CASSSKRGGSTDTQYF. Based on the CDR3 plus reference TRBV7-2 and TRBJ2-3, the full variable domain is GAGVSQSPSNKVTEKGKDVELRCDPISGHTALYWYRQSLGQGLEFLIYFQGNSAPDKSGLPSDRFSAERTGGSVSTLTIQRTQQEDSAVYLCASSSKRGGSTDTQYFGPGTRLTVL.

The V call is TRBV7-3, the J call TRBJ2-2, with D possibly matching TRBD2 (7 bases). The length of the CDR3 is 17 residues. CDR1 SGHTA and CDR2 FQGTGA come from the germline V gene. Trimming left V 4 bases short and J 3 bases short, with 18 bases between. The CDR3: CASSSLRGLADTGELFF. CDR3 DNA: TGTGCCAGCAGCTCCCTCAGGGGTCTAGCGGACACCGGGGAGCTGTTTTTT.

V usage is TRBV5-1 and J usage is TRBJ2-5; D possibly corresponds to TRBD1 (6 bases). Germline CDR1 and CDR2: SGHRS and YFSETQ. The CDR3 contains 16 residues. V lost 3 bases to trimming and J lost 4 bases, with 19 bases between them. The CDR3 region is CASSWGNRDLGETQYF. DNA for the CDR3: TGCGCCAGCAGCTGGGGAAACAGGGATCTCGGAGAGACCCAGTACTTC.

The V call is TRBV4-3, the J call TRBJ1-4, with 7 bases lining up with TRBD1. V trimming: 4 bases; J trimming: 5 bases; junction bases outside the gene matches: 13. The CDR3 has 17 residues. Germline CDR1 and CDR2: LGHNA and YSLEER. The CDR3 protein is CASSRYLTGTDNEKLFF. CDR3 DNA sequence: TGCGCCAGCAGCCGCTACCTTACCGGGACAGACAATGAAAAACTGTTTTTT.

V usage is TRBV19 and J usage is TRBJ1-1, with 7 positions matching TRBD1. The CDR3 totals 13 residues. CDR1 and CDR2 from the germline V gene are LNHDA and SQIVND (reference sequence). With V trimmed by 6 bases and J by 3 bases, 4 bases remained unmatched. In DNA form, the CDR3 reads TGTGCCAGTAGCGACCAGGGGGACACTGAAGCTTTCTTT. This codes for CASSDQGDTEAFF. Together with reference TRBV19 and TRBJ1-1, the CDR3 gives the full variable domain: DGGITQSPKYLFRKEGQNVTLSCEQNLNHDAMYWYRQDPGQGLRLIYYSQIVNDFQKGDIAEGYSVSREKKESFPLTVTSAQKNPTAFYLCASSDQGDTEAFFGQGTRLTVV.

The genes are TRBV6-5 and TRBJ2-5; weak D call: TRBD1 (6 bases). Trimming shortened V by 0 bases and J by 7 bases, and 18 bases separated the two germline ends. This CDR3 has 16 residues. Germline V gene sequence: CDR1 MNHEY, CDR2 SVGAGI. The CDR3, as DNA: TGTGCCAGCAGTTACTCCCAATGGGACACCGGTAGGACCCAGTACTTC. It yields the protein CASSYSQWDTGRTQYF.

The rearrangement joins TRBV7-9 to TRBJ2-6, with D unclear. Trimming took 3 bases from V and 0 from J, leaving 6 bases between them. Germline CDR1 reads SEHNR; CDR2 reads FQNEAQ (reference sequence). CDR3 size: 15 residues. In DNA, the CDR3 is TGTGCCAGCAGCTTCGTTTTCTCTGGGGCCAACGTCCTGACTTTC. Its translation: CASSFVFSGANVLTF. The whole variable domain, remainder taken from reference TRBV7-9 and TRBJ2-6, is DTGVSQNPRHKITKRGQNVTFRCDPISEHNRLYWYRQTLGQGPEFLTYFQNEAQLEKSRLLSDRFSAERPKGSFSTLEIQRTEQGDSAMYLCASSFVFSGANVLTFGAGSRLTVL.

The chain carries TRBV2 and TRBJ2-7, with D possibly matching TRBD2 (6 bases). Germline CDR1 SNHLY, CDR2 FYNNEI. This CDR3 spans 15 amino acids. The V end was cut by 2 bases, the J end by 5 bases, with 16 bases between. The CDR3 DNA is TGTGCCAGCAGTGAACGGCCGGGGGAGCCGAACGAGCAGTACTTC. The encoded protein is CASSERPGEPNEQYF.

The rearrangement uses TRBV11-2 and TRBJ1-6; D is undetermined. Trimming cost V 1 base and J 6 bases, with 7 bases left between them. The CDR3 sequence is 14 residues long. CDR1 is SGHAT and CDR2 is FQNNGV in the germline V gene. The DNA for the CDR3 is TGTGCCAGCAGCTTAGGGCGGGTTAATTCACCCCTCCACTTT. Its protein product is CASSLGRVNSPLHF.